Each of the 14 T cell receptor beta chains below was sequenced from the same sample in a study of blood T cells in healthy people across ages. A sample-barcoded 5' primer and a J-beta primer mix were used in a second PCR of about 6 to 11 cycles. Via MiXCR, TCRdb re-called the 5' RACE reads, giving one row per CDR3 protein. Of about 1,400,000 distinct CDR3 sequences listed, around 39% are singletons. Sequencing used blood. Source of these receptors: a woman aged 18-35 years in good health.

Notes on this clonotype: One end of the junction is discordant with germline, which a read error may explain. This chain joins TRBV5-1 and TRBJ2-7; possibly TRBD1 for D (6 bases). Germline CDR1 and CDR2: SGHRS and YFSETQ. The CDR3 sequence is 14 residues long. CDR3 in DNA: TGCGTCAGCAGAACGGACAGTAGCTCCTACGAGCAGTACTTC. Translating it yields CVSRTDSSSYEQYF.

This clonotype has more than one count but fewer than ten. The V call is TRBV27, the J call TRBJ2-7, with D uncertain. This CDR3 contains 9 residues. Per the germline V gene, CDR1 is MNHEY and CDR2 is SMNVEV (reference sequence). The V end lost 10 bases, the J end lost 0 bases, and 1 base lay between the germline ends. The CDR3 is CATSYEQYF. The CDR3 bases are TGTGCCACCTCCTACGAGCAGTACTTC.

The chain recombines TRBV6-6 with TRBJ1-4, with a tentative D call TRBD1 (6 bases). The CDR3 loop spans 16 amino acids. V lost 0 bases, J lost 3 bases, and 11 bases lay in between. The germline gives CDR1 MNHNY, CDR2 SVGAGI (reference sequence). In DNA, the CDR3 is TGTGCCAGCAGTTACTCGGGGGGGCGGGCTAATGAAAAACTGTTTTTT. Encoded protein: CASSYSGGRANEKLFF.

The chain uses TRBV20-1 and TRBJ2-7; D is unresolved. CDR3 length: 13 amino acids. Germline assignment: CDR1 DFQATT and CDR2 SNEGSKA (reference sequence). Trimming shortened V by 8 bases and J by 0 bases, and 14 bases separated the two germline ends. The DNA of the CDR3 is TGCAGTCCTACCTACCGAAACTCCTACGAGCAGTACTTC. It encodes CSPTYRNSYEQYF.

CDR3 DNA sequence: TGTGCCAGCAGCCCTAGCGGAGGTGGGGGGGGCACTGAAGCTTTCTTT. It translates to CASSPSGGGGGTEAFF. V is TRBV7-9 and J is TRBJ1-1; weak D call: TRBD1 (5 bases). Looked up from germline, CDR1 is SEHNR and CDR2 is FQNEAQ (reference sequence). V lost 5 bases and J lost 4, with 20 bases in between. There are 16 residues in the CDR3.

At least ten counts were recorded for this clonotype. The chain is built from TRBV6-5 and TRBJ2-1, with D uncertain. The CDR3 runs 12 residues. The germline CDR1 and CDR2 sequences are MNHEY and SVGAGI. V was pared by 0 bases and J by 7 bases, with 4 bases between. This CDR3 is CASSYSGNEQFF. CDR3 nucleotides: TGTGCCAGCAGTTACTCGGGGAATGAGCAGTTCTTC.

The chain employs TRBV20-1 and TRBJ2-5; D possibly corresponds to TRBD2 (6 bases). Germline V gene sequence: CDR1 DFQATT, CDR2 SNEGSKA (reference sequence). The CDR3 has 15 residues. Trimming took 3 bases from V and 2 from J, leaving 16 bases between them. CDR3 loop: CSARNLANQQETQYF. CDR3 coding DNA: TGCAGTGCTAGGAACCTAGCGAACCAACAAGAGACCCAGTACTTC.

This clonotype was picked up a small number of times. This sequence joins TRBV7-9 and TRBJ1-5; D remains unclear. Trimming took off 6 bases at V and 5 bases at J, with 11 bases between the two ends. Looked up from germline, CDR1 is SEHNR and CDR2 is FQNEAQ (reference sequence). The CDR3 totals 13 residues. The CDR3 loop reads CASSPDGYQPQHF. The CDR3 coding sequence is TGTGCCAGCAGTCCGGACGGTTATCAGCCCCAGCATTTT.

This clonotype has a handful of counts. The rearrangement joins TRBV7-9 to TRBJ2-1; D remains unclear. This CDR3 is 13 amino acids long. Per the germline V gene, CDR1 is SEHNR and CDR2 is FQNEAQ (reference sequence). Trimming left V 1 base short and J 5 bases short, with 6 bases between. CDR3 sequence: CASSLVDNNEQFF. As DNA, the CDR3 is TGTGCCAGCAGCTTAGTAGACAACAATGAGCAGTTCTTC.

The chain has TRBV9 and TRBJ2-4; D gene unclear. Trimming took 1 base from V and 0 from J, leaving 11 bases between them. The germline CDR1 and CDR2 sequences are SGDLS and YYNGEE. This CDR3 spans 16 amino acids. The CDR3 loop reads CASSVSPRLAKNIQYF. The CDR3 nucleotides read TGTGCCAGCAGCGTAAGTCCGCGGCTAGCCAAAAACATTCAGTACTTC.

The chain employs TRBV10-3 and TRBJ2-1, with D possibly TRBD1 on 5 matching bases. Per germline, CDR1 ENHRY and CDR2 SYGVKD. The germline V and J ends were trimmed by 5 bases and 0 bases, with 11 bases remaining between them. The CDR3 extends over 15 amino acids. The CDR3 protein is CAISPQGLSYNEQFF. The CDR3 coding sequence is TGTGCCATCAGTCCCCAGGGTCTCTCCTACAATGAGCAGTTCTTC.

The chain couples TRBV5-1 to TRBJ1-2; D gene unclear. Germline CDR1 is SGHRS and CDR2 is YFSETQ. CDR3 length: 13 residues. V was pared by 0 bases and J by 3 bases, with 6 bases between. The CDR3 loop reads CASSLASYYGYTF. The CDR3 DNA follows: TGCGCCAGCAGCTTGGCCAGTTACTATGGCTACACCTTC. The full variable domain, in which reference TRBV5-1 and TRBJ1-2 provide the parts outside the CDR3, is KAGVTQTPRYLIKTRGQQVTLSCSPISGHRSVSWYQQTPGQGLQFLFEYFSETQRNKGNFPGRFSGRQFSNSRSEMNVSTLELGDSALYLCASSLASYYGYTFGSGTRLTVV.

In nucleotides, the CDR3 is TGTGCCACCAGCAGAACTTCCCGGGGTGAGCAGTTCTTC. Translated: CATSRTSRGEQFF. The V and J genes are TRBV15 and TRBJ2-1; possible D gene TRBD2, 5 bases. The CDR3 runs 13 residues. The V end lost 2 bases, the J end lost 9 bases, and 11 bases lay between the germline ends. CDR1 and CDR2 from the germline V gene are LNHNV and YYDKDF (reference sequence).

CDR3 coding DNA: TGTGCCAGCAGTTCGCTGACAGGAACCCATGGCTACACCTTC. It translates to CASSSLTGTHGYTF. The chain links TRBV27 to TRBJ1-2, with D tentatively TRBD1 (6 bases). CDR3 size: 14 residues. Germline V gene lookup returns CDR1 MNHEY and CDR2 SMNVEV (reference sequence). The V and J ends lost 4 bases and 6 bases respectively, with 15 bases between them.